Below, one T cell receptor beta chain is given with its context. What it binds is not known. This entry comes from a study of shared clonotypes between healthy human individuals. CD45RO negativity and positive selection for CCR7 defined naive CD8 cells, a population that excluded terminally differentiated effector memory CD45RA+ cells. All the donors were Caucasian adults who lived in Nashville, Tennessee. Broader study findings: Shared clonotypes: about 4.6% naive CD4, around 3.5% naive CD8, 2.3% memory CD4, 0.4% memory CD8.

Generated by immunoSEQ multiplex PCR, the TCRdb table keeps only in-frame clones and is missing some. Of about 600,000 clones listed, roughly 98% are singletons. This CDR3 has 15 residues. Germline lookup yields CDR1 SQVTM and CDR2 ANQGSEA. V lost 2 bases to trimming and J lost 2 bases, with 14 bases between them. V is TRBV29-1 and J is TRBJ2-3, with D tentatively TRBD1 (6 bases). The sequenced sample was naive CD8+ T cells sorted from blood. This TCR was sampled from a man in his thirties or forties in good health. The CDR3 DNA follows: TGCAGCGTTGAAAAGGGGGTCAAAATCACAGATACGCAGTATTTT. Translated: CSVEKGVKITDTQYF.